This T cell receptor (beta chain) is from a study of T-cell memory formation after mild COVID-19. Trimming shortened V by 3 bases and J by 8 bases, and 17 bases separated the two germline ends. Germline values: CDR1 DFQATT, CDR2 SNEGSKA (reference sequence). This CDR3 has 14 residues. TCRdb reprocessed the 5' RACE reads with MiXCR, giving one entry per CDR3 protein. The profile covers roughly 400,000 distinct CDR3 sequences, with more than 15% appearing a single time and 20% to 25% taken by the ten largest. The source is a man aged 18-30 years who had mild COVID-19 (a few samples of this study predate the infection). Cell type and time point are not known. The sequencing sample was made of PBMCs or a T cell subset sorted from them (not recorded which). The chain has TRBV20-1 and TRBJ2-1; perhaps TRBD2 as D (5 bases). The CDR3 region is CSARDGASTDEQFF. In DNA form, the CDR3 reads TGCAGTGCTAGGGACGGTGCTAGCACCGATGAGCAGTTCTTC.